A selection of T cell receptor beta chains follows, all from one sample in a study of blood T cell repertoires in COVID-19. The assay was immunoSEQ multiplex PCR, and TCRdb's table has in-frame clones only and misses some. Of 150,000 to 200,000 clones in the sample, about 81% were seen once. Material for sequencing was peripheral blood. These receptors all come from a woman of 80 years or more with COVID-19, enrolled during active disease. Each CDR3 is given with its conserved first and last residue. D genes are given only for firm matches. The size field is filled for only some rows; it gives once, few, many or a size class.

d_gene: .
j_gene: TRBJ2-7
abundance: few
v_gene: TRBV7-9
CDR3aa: CASSPASGEQYF
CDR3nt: TGTGCCAGCAGCCCCGCCTCGGGGGAGCAGTACTTC

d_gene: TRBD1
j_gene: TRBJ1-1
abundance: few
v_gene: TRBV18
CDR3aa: CASSPLNPQGGWHTEAFF
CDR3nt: TGTGCCAGCTCACCACTAAATCCTCAGGGGGGTTGGCACACTGAAGCTTTCTTT

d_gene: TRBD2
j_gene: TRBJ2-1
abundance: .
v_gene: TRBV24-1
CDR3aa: CATGTRLAGDGGSYNEQFF
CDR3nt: TGTGCCACCGGAACAAGGCTAGCGGGAGACGGGGGCTCCTACAATGAGCAGTTCTTC

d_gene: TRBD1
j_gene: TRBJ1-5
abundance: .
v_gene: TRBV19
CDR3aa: CASSIQQGRQPQHF
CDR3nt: TGTGCCAGTAGTATCCAACAGGGGAGGCAGCCCCAGCATTTT

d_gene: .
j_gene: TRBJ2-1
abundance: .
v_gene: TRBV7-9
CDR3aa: CASLGRRNTYNEQFF
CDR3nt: TGTGCCAGCTTGGGGCGGCGGAATACCTACAATGAGCAGTTCTTC

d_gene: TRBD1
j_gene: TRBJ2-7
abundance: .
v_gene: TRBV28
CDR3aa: CASRASGQFAGQYF
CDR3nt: TGTGCCAGCAGAGCTTCGGGACAGTTTGCGGGGCAGTACTTC

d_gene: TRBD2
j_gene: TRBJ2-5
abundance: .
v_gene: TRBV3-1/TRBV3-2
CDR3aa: CASTSASGDEETQYF
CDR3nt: TGTGCCAGCACCAGTGCTAGCGGGGACGAAGAGACCCAGTACTTC

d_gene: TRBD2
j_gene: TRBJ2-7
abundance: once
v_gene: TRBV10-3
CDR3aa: CASTLRTSGREQYF
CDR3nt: TGTGCCTCCACGCTCAGGACTAGCGGTCGCGAGCAGTACTTC

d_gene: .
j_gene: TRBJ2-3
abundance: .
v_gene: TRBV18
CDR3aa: CASSPLTGDTQYF
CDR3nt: TGTGCCAGCTCACCCTTAACCGGGGATACGCAGTATTTT

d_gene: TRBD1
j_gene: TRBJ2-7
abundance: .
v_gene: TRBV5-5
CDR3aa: CASSLGQGSYEQYF
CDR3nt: TGTGCCAGCAGCTTGGGACAGGGATCCTACGAGCAGTACTTC

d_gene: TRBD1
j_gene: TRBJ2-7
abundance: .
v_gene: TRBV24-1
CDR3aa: CATSDGATGIHEQYF
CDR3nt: TGTGCCACCAGTGATGGAGCGACAGGGATCCACGAGCAGTACTTC

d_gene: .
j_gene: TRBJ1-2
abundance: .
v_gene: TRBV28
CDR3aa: CASSQPLWDTRRYGYTF
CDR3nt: TGTGCCAGCAGCCAACCCCTCTGGGACACCCGGAGGTATGGCTACACCTTC

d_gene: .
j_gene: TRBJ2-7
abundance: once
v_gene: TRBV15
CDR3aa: CATSRDRSHEQYF
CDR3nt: TGTGCCACCAGCAGAGACAGGTCCCACGAGCAGTACTTC

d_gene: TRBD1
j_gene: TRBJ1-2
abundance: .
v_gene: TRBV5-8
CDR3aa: CASSLDRDDYGYTF
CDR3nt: TGTGCCAGCAGCCTAGACAGGGACGACTATGGCTACACCTTC

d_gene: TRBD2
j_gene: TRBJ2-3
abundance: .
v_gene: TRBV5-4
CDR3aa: CASSLAVAGGSDTQYF
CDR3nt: TGTGCCAGCAGCTTGGCCGTGGCGGGGGGTTCAGATACGCAGTATTTT

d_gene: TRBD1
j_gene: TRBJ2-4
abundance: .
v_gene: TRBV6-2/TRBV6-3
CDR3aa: CASSGGTGGHIQYF
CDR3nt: TGTGCCAGCAGTGGGGGGACAGGGGGTCACATTCAGTACTTC

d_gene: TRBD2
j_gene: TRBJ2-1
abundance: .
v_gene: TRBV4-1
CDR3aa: CASSQEPSGGYNEQFF
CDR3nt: TGCGCCAGCAGCCAAGAACCTAGCGGGGGGTACAATGAGCAGTTCTTC